This T cell receptor beta chain was identified in a study of graft-versus-host responses after intestinal transplantation listed by TCRdb under 2021. With respect to the entire study: Recipients received multivisceral, liver-intestinal, or isolated intestinal transplants. Every recipient was given anti-thymocyte globulin induction, followed by 3 to 4 years of maintenance tacrolimus and steroids. Bulk TCR-beta CDR3 sequencing was used to track graft-versus-host and host-versus-graft alloreactive T cell clones in the graft, circulation and bone marrow after intestinal transplantation. Alloreactive clones were identified by sequencing pre-transplant mixed lymphocyte reaction products and comparing them with unstimulated pre-transplant donor and recipient T cells. A cohort of approximately 23 intestinal transplant recipients, including one retransplant, was enrolled, and 3 patients lacking pretransplant specimens were excluded. Donor T cell macrochimerism was defined as a peak of at least 4% donor T cells among recipient peripheral blood mononuclear cells. Instead of going to the commercial service, samples from a few later patients were sequenced in-house on an Illumina MiSeq and processed with MiXCR. Paper-wide results and their limitations: GvH clones were detected in recipient bone marrow, and some appeared earlier in ileal mucosa or blood, consistent with an intestinal mucosal origin. Peak levels of circulating GvH clones were associated with declines in HvG clones early after transplant. Conclusions were limited by the relatively low number and heterogeneity of intestinal transplant patients. High GvH to HvG T cell clonal ratios were observed in the allografts of patients with donor T cell macrochimerism.

For this clone: Its antigen is still unknown. Per-base quality was not reported, and no clone a single base away is much larger than it.

In the first month after transplant, blood samples were collected up to 4 times, and after that at least monthly when available. The library came from the immunoSEQ multiplex PCR assay. Adaptive Biotechnologies carried out high-throughput TCR-beta CDR3 sequencing of genomic DNA for most patients. The study's own analysis went as follows. Adaptive's ImmunoSEQ software supplied the TCR sequencing data for 15 to 20 patients, while MiXCR and VDJtools were used to process a few other patients. CDR3 nucleotide sequences shared by donor and recipient were removed because the origin of these sequences could not be assigned. To be classed as alloreactive, a clone needed at least 2-fold expansion over unstimulated cells and a minimum CFSE-low frequency of 0.002% (template counts) or 0.001% (read counts). Clones detected in sequenced pre-transplant spleen, lymph node, or MLR CFSE-low populations of the donor or recipient were defined as mappable. Cumulative frequency of alloreactive clones was calculated as a percentage of all sequences weighted by copy number. Here the immuneACCESS table is served through TCRdb, limited to in-frame sequences with V and J called. Missing clones are a known gap in these copies; in checked studies unresolved V genes cover under half, and the rest lacks a known reason. For V, J and clone size, that table is used; D and trimming come from the DNA. The sample data list about 57,000 clones, and 85% to 90% of these were observed just once. Approximately 1.6% of the sample goes to the ten largest clones.

V is reduced by 3 bases and J by 0 bases, leaving a spacing of 12 bases between them. The CDR3 runs 17 amino acids, cysteine and phenylalanine included. CDR3 DNA only is kept here, 51 bases in frame from base 1. The CDR1 and CDR2 encoded by the germline V gene are KGHSH and LQKENI. The rearranged segments are TRBV18 and TRBJ2-6, with the D segment identity uncertain. The receptor was derived from a human patient who received an intestinal transplant, so some T cells may come from the graft donor. This specimen consisted of PBMCs, obtained 26 days after transplant. The bases are TGTGCCAGCTCACCCCCTCGGGTTACCTCTGGGGCCAACGTCCTGACTTTC. This is translated as CASSPPRVTSGANVLTF.